Listed below are T cell receptor beta chains from one sample, sequenced in a study of blood T cell repertoires in COVID-19. Using immunoSEQ multiplex PCR, the repertoire was profiled, and TCRdb retains in-frame clones only, with some absent. Here the sample spans about 260,000 clones, 80% to 90% being singletons. The sample was peripheral blood. These receptors all come from a woman between 65 and 79 years old with COVID-19, enrolled during active disease. Both conserved end residues are part of each CDR3. A D gene is named only where the DNA matches it firmly. Expanded clones get a size class; other rows say once, few or many, or leave the size out.

abundance: NA; v_gene: TRBV19; j_gene: TRBJ2-6; d_gene: NA; CDR3nt: TGTGCCAGTAGTACTTCCCTAGGGGGCTCTGGGGCCAACGTCCTGACTTTC; CDR3aa: CASSTSLGGSGANVLTF
abundance: once; v_gene: TRBV27; j_gene: TRBJ1-1; d_gene: NA; CDR3nt: TGTGCCAGCAGTTTGGCCAGAATTCGCCACACTGAAGCTTTCTTT; CDR3aa: CASSLARIRHTEAFF
abundance: few; v_gene: TRBV6-6; j_gene: TRBJ1-5; d_gene: NA; CDR3nt: TGTGCCAGCAGCACGGGGGGGCTCGGGCAGCCCCAGCATTTT; CDR3aa: CASSTGGLGQPQHF
abundance: once; v_gene: TRBV28; j_gene: TRBJ2-2; d_gene: NA; CDR3nt: TGTGCCACCATCCCTTCCGCCTACGCCGGGGAGCTGTTTTTT; CDR3aa: CATIPSAYAGELFF
abundance: few; v_gene: TRBV29-1; j_gene: TRBJ1-1; d_gene: TRBD1; CDR3nt: TGCAGCGTTGAAGGTCCGACAGGGACTGAAGCTTTCTTT; CDR3aa: CSVEGPTGTEAFF
abundance: NA; v_gene: TRBV11-2; j_gene: TRBJ2-7; d_gene: TRBD2; CDR3nt: TGTGCCAGCAGCTTAGGACTAGCGGGAGGATCCTACGAGCAGTACTTC; CDR3aa: CASSLGLAGGSYEQYF
abundance: NA; v_gene: TRBV9; j_gene: TRBJ2-7; d_gene: NA; CDR3nt: TGTGCCAGCAGCGTATCACGGGGGGCCGACAACGAGCAGTACTTC; CDR3aa: CASSVSRGADNEQYF
abundance: once; v_gene: TRBV10-3; j_gene: TRBJ1-2; d_gene: NA; CDR3nt: TGTGCCATCAGTGTAGGGACAATAAATAATGGCTACACCTTC; CDR3aa: CAISVGTINNGYTF
abundance: NA; v_gene: TRBV7-2; j_gene: TRBJ2-1; d_gene: TRBD1; CDR3nt: TGTGCCAGCGGCAGGGGGCAGGGTAATGAGCAGTTCTTC; CDR3aa: CASGRGQGNEQFF
abundance: NA; v_gene: TRBV5-6; j_gene: TRBJ2-7; d_gene: TRBD2; CDR3nt: TGTGCCAGCAGCTTGGGTGGGACTAGCACTCACCCGTGGGCGTACTTC; CDR3aa: CASSLGGTSTHPWAYF
abundance: NA; v_gene: TRBV4-2; j_gene: TRBJ2-7; d_gene: TRBD2; CDR3nt: TGTGCCAGCAGCCAAGATAGGGAGCGGGAGGAGTACTTC; CDR3aa: CASSQDREREEYF
abundance: NA; v_gene: TRBV7-2; j_gene: TRBJ1-2; d_gene: NA; CDR3nt: TGTGCCAGCAGCTTTCCGGGGGTGGAGCACTATGGCTACACCTTC; CDR3aa: CASSFPGVEHYGYTF
abundance: once; v_gene: TRBV19; j_gene: TRBJ1-1; d_gene: NA; CDR3nt: TGTGCCAGTGGGATTGGGGGCATGAACACTGAAGCTTTCTTT; CDR3aa: CASGIGGMNTEAFF
abundance: NA; v_gene: TRBV2; j_gene: TRBJ2-7; d_gene: TRBD2; CDR3nt: TGTGCCAGCAGCGTTAGCGGGAGGATTAGTTTCGGCTCCTACGAGCAGTACTTC; CDR3aa: CASSVSGRISFGSYEQYF
abundance: NA; v_gene: TRBV30; j_gene: TRBJ2-2; d_gene: NA; CDR3nt: TGTGCCTGGAGTGCTTCTCGGACAACCAACACCGGGGAGCTGTTTTTT; CDR3aa: CAWSASRTTNTGELFF